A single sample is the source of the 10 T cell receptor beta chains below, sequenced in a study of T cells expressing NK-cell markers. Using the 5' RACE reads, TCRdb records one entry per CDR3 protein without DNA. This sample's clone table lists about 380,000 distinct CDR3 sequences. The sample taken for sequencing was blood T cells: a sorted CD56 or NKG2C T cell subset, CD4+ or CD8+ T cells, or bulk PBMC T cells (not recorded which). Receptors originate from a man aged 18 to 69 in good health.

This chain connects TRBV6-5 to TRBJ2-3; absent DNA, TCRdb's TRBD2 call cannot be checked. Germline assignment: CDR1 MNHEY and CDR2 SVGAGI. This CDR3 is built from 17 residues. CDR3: CASSYKLAGGLLDTQYF.

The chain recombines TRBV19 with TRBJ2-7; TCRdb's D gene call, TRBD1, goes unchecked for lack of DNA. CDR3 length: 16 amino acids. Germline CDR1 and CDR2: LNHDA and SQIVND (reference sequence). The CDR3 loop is CASSILRGQGGYEQYF.

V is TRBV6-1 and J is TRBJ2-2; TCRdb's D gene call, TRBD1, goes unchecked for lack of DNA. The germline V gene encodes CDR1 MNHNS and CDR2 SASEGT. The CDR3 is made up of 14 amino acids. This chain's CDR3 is CASMDRGHDGELFF.

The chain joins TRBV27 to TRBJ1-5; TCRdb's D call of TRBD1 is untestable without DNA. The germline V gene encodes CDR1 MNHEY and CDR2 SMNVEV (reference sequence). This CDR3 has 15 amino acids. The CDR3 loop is CASWGGGAGNQPQHF.

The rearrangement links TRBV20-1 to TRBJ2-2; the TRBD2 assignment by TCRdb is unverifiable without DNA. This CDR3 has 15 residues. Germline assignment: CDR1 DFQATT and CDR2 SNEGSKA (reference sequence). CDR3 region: CSARGFAGGSGELFF.

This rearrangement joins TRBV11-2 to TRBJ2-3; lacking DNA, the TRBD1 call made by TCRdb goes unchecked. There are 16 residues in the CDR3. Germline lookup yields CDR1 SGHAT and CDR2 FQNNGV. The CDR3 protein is CASSLVPGGLVDTQYF.

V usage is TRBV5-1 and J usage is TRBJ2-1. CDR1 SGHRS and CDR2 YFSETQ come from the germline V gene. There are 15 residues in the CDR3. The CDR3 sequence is CASSEDARSYNEQFF.

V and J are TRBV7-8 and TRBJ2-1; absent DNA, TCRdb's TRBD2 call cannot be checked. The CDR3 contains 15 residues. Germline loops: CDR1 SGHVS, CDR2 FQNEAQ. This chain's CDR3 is CASSEVASGGSEQFF.

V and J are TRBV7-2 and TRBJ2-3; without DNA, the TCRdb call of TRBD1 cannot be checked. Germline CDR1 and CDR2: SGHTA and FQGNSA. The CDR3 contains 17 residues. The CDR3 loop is CASTLMGSGATADTQYF.

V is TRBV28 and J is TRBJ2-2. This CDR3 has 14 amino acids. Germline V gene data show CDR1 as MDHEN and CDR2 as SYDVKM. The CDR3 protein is CASITSGITGELFF.